These T cell receptor beta chains were read from a single sample in a study of T cells in Graves' hyperthyroidism and ophthalmopathy. TCRdb processed the multiplex PCR reads anew with MiXCR; each CDR3 protein has one entry. The table lists about 500,000 distinct CDR3 sequences, around 15% of them singletons, with roughly 29% in the top ten. The source material was blood. The source of these receptors is a woman aged 30 to 39 with Graves' ophthalmopathy. CDR3s include the opening cysteine and the closing phenylalanine or tryptophan. The order of the fields is CDR3 DNA, CDR3 protein, D gene, clone size, J gene, V gene. A D gene is named only where the DNA matches it firmly. Size is omitted from some rows. Given values are once, few, many or a class for expanded clones.

TGTGCCAGCAGTTACGGGCAGGAGAACTACGAGCAGTACTTC | CASSYGQENYEQYF | NA | NA | TRBJ2-7 | TRBV6-6
TGTGCCAGCAGTGACGGAGGGGACGGAGACAATGAGCAGTTCTTC | CASSDGGDGDNEQFF | NA | many | TRBJ2-1 | TRBV6-4
TGTGCCAGCAGTGAGGGTGAGTGGGACGGAGCACAAGAGACCCAGTACTTC | CASSEGEWDGAQETQYF | NA | many | TRBJ2-5 | TRBV25-1
TGTGCCAGCGGCTCGACAGGGGCCGTAAGATCCTCCTACGAGCAGTACTTC | CASGSTGAVRSSYEQYF | TRBD1 | many | TRBJ2-7 | TRBV28
TGTGCCAGCAGCCGGGGACTAGCCAGGAACACCGGGGAGCTGTTTTTT | CASSRGLARNTGELFF | TRBD2 | NA | TRBJ2-2 | TRBV12-3/TRBV12-4
TGCAGCGGGAGGATTGGAGAGACCCAGTACTTC | CSGRIGETQYF | NA | few | TRBJ2-5 | TRBV29-1
TGCAGTGCCGCCGGGACTAGCGGGAGTTTGATCTCCTACGAGCAGTACTTC | CSAAGTSGSLISYEQYF | TRBD2 | NA | TRBJ2-7 | TRBV20-1
TGTGCCAGCAGTTACTCGGAGAACTATGGCTACACCTTC | CASSYSENYGYTF | NA | few | TRBJ1-2 | TRBV6-2/TRBV6-3
TGTGCCAGCAGTTACTCGGCGCAGAGAGATACGCAGTATTTT | CASSYSAQRDTQYF | NA | NA | TRBJ2-3 | TRBV6-6
TGTGCCAGCAGTTCCCCCCGAATCACCGGGGAGCTGTTTTTT | CASSSPRITGELFF | NA | NA | TRBJ2-2 | TRBV28
TGCGCCAGCAGCTCGACAGGGTTCCCAAGCACAGATACGCAGTATTTT | CASSSTGFPSTDTQYF | TRBD1 | many | TRBJ2-3 | TRBV5-1
TGTGCCAGCAGTTTCTTAGTGGGGGAAGGGGCCTACGAGCAGTACTTC | CASSFLVGEGAYEQYF | NA | many | TRBJ2-7 | TRBV12-3/TRBV12-4
TGCAGTGCTAGGTCGGTAGCGGGAGTAGGAGGGCGCTACGAGCAGTACTTC | CSARSVAGVGGRYEQYF | TRBD2 | many | TRBJ2-7 | TRBV20-1
TGTGCCAGCAGTTTAACCGGGACAACCGGGAGGAACTATGGCTACACCTTC | CASSLTGTTGRNYGYTF | NA | few | TRBJ1-2 | TRBV12-3/TRBV12-4
TGCAGCACGCGACTAGCGGGAGAGACCCAGTACTTC | CSTRLAGETQYF | TRBD2 | many | TRBJ2-5 | TRBV29-1
TGTGCCAGCAGCTTAGGGGTGAGCGGGACAGGGTTCTACGAGCAGTACTTC | CASSLGVSGTGFYEQYF | TRBD1 | many | TRBJ2-7 | TRBV7-2
TGCAGTGCTAGTTCCCAGGGGGACCGCACAGATACGCAGTATTTT | CSASSQGDRTDTQYF | TRBD1 | many | TRBJ2-3 | TRBV20-1
TGTGCCAGCAGTATAGGGACCGTTGGGGGGAACGAGCAGTACTTC | CASSIGTVGGNEQYF | NA | NA | TRBJ2-7 | TRBV2
TGCAGTGCTACTCCGGGACAGGGAATGGAGCAGTACTTC | CSATPGQGMEQYF | TRBD1 | many | TRBJ2-7 | TRBV20-1
TGTGCCAGCAGCTCCGGCCCGGGGGCGCGGACTGAAGCTTTCTTT | CASSSGPGARTEAFF | NA | few | TRBJ1-1 | TRBV6-1
TGTGCCAGCAGCTTAGGCTTAGGGCTAGCGGGAGGGTCGCGGGATGAGCAGTTCTTC | CASSLGLGLAGGSRDEQFF | TRBD2 | many | TRBJ2-1 | TRBV7-8
TGCGCCAGCAGTGAGCTAGCGGGAGTCAATGAGCAGTTCTTC | CASSELAGVNEQFF | TRBD2 | few | TRBJ2-1 | TRBV10-1
TGTGCCAGCAGCACGACTAGTGAAGAGACCCAGTACTTC | CASSTTSEETQYF | NA | many | TRBJ2-5 | TRBV7-9
TGCGCCAGCAGCTTGGACCCAGCGCGAGGGTTCAATGAGCAGTTCTTC | CASSLDPARGFNEQFF | NA | few | TRBJ2-1 | TRBV5-1
TGCAGTACGCGGGGACTAGCGGAGACCCAGTACTTC | CSTRGLAETQYF | TRBD2 | NA | TRBJ2-5 | TRBV20-1
TGTGCCACCAGCAGAGATGGGGATCAGCCCCAGCATTTT | CATSRDGDQPQHF | NA | many | TRBJ1-5 | TRBV15
TGTGCCAGCAGGCGTGGAGCTAGCCAAAACATTCAGTACTTC | CASRRGASQNIQYF | NA | NA | TRBJ2-4 | TRBV28
TGTGCCAGCAGCTTACAGGAGAATCAGCCCCAGCATTTT | CASSLQENQPQHF | NA | few | TRBJ1-5 | TRBV5-6
TGTGCCAGCAGAGTGGGAAATTCACAGCCCCAGCATTTT | CASRVGNSQPQHF | NA | NA | TRBJ1-5 | TRBV28